This TCR beta chain was recovered during a study of blood T cell repertoires in COVID-19. Study-level background: Sources were T cells, B-cell-depleted T cells, or PBMCs; the material itself was cDNA or gDNA.

The CDR3 covers 14 residues. Germline V gene lookup returns CDR1 LNHDA and CDR2 SQIVND (reference sequence). On this clone: The junction and the germline gene differ at one end; a read error may be behind it.

Generated by immunoSEQ multiplex PCR, the TCRdb table keeps only in-frame clones and is missing some. Among over 95,000 clones listed, over 80% were seen once. Sequencing used peripheral blood. The chain employs TRBV19 and TRBJ2-1, with 10 bases fitting TRBD2. The source of this sequence is a man between 65 and 80 years old with active or convalescent COVID-19. CDR3 sequence: CASSIRLAGANAVF. CDR3 DNA: TGTGCCAGTAGTATCAGGCTAGCGGGGGCCAACGCTGTCTTC.